This entry is about one T cell receptor beta chain. The data derive from a study of blood T cell repertoires in COVID-19. With V trimmed by 3 bases and J by 0 bases, 25 bases remained unmatched. The CDR3 is 23 residues long. Germline V gene data show CDR1 as KGHSH and CDR2 as LQKENI. Sequencing was performed with immunoSEQ multiplex PCR; in TCRdb, only in-frame clones are kept and a portion is missing. The data show approximately 150,000 clones, 75% to 90% seen once. The chain is built from TRBV18 and TRBJ1-3; 8 bases are shared with TRBD1. Sequenced material: peripheral blood. The clonotype comes from a man aged 50 to 59 who had recovered from COVID-19. Here the CDR3 reads CASSPFFGDSTGTGVRSGNTIYF. CDR3 nucleotides: TGTGCCAGCTCACCGTTTTTCGGTGATAGTACCGGGACAGGAGTGCGCTCTGGAAACACCATATATTTT.